A single count supports the clone carrying this T cell receptor (beta chain). Repertoires were generated with immunoSEQ multiplex PCR, while TCRdb's copy carries only in-frame clones and drops some. The sample carries about 1,400 clones, about 80% recorded once. Germline V gene data show CDR1 as SEHNR and CDR2 as FQNEAQ (reference sequence). The CDR3 sequence is 14 residues long. V shed 2 bases and J shed 4 bases, with 12 bases lying between them. Time point denoted: 2015-2016 season, 7 days after influenza vaccination. The sample originates from a study of follicular helper T cells after annual influenza vaccination.

The chain couples TRBV7-9 to TRBJ2-7; no clear D gene. This sequence originates from an adult who received the influenza vaccine. Sequenced material: CXCR5+ CD38+ circulating T follicular helper cells from blood, taken 7 days after influenza vaccination. Indicated subset: circulating Tfh, non-naive CD4+CXCR5+PD-1+ (ICOS+CD38+ or ICOS-CD38-). The DNA of the CDR3 is TGTGCCAGCAGCTTACCCCTACCTTCATACGAGCAGTACTTC. Its protein is CASSLPLPSYEQYF.